Sequencing of this T cell receptor beta chain was carried out in a study of T cell repertoires in cytomegalovirus infection. Germline CDR1 is SGHAT and CDR2 is FQDESV (reference sequence). This CDR3 is 13 amino acids long. Trimming took 3 bases from V and 5 from J, leaving 7 bases between them. The table lists this clonotype with a few counts. Its specificity is not known. In TCRdb, the reads were re-called with MiXCR into one record per CDR3 protein. The table shows about 770,000 distinct CDR3 sequences, with around 29% occurring only once. The TCR comes from a human donor in good health (CMV status not recorded). Some clones in this sample may be carry-over from other donors' samples. The gene calls are TRBV11-1 and TRBJ2-2, with D unresolved. Sample: cultured CD8+ T cells from PBMCs, taken from culture after CMV antigen stimulation. CDR3 in DNA: TGTGCCAGCAGCTTTGGTCGAACCGGGGAGCTGTTTTTT. It specifies CASSFGRTGELFF.